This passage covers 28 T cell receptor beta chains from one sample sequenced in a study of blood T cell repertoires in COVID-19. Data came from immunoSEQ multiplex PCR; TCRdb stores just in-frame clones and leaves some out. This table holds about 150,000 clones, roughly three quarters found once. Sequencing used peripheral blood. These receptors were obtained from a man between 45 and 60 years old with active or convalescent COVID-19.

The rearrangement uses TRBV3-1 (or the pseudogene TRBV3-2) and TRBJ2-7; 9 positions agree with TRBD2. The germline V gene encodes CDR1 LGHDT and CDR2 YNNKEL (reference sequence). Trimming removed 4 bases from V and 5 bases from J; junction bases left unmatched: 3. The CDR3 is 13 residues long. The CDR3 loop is CASSPSGRNEQYF. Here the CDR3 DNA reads TGTGCCAGCAGCCCCAGCGGGAGGAACGAGCAGTACTTC.

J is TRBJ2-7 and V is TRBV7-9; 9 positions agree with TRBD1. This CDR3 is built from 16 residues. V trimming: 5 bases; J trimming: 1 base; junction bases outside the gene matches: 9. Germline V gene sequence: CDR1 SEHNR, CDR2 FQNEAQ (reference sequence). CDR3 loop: CASSTTGTGLSYEQYF. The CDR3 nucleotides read TGTGCCAGCAGCACAACCGGGACAGGGTTATCCTACGAGCAGTACTTC.

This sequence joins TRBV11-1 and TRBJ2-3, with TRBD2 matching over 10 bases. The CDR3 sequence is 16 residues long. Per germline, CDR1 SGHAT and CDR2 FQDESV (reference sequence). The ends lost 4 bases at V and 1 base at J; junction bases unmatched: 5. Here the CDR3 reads CASSSFGTSGTDTQYF. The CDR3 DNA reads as TGTGCCAGCAGCTCATTTGGGACTAGCGGCACAGATACGCAGTATTTT.

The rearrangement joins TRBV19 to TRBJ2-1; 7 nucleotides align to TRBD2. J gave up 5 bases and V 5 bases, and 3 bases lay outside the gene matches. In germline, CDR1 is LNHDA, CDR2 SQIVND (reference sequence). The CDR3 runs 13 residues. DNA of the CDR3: TGTGCCAGTAGTCTCGGGACTAACAATGAGCAGTTCTTC. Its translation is CASSLGTNNEQFF.

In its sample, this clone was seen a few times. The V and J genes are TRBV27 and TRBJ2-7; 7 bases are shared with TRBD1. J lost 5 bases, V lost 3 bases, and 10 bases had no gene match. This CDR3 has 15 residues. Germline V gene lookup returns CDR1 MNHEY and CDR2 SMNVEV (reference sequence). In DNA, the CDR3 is TGTGCCAGCAGTTTTGACAGGGCAGGGTCCCACGAGCAGTACTTC. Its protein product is CASSFDRAGSHEQYF.

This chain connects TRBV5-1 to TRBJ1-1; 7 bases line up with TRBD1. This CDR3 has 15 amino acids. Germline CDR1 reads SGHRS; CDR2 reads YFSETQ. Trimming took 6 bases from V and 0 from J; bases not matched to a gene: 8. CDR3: CASTVGQLMNTEAFF. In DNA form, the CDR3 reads TGCGCCAGCACCGTGGGACAGCTCATGAACACTGAAGCTTTCTTT.

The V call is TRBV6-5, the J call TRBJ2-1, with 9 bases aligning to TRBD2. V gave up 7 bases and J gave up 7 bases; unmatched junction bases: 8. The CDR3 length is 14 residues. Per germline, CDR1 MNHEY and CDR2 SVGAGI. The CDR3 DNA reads TGTGCCAGCAATGGCGGGAGGGCCGGAAATGAGCAGTTCTTC. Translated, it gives CASNGGRAGNEQFF.

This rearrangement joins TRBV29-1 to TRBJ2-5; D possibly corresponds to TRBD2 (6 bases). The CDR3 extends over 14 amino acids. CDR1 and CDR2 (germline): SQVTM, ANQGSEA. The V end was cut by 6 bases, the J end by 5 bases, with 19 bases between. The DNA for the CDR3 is TGCAGCGTCGGTGCGGGGTTAAGGGTGGAGACCCAGTACTTC. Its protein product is CSVGAGLRVETQYF.

The CDR3 bases are TGTGCCAGCGCCCAGACCGGGACAGGGGGCAGGTATGGCGCAACTAATGAAAAACTGTTTTTT. Encoded protein: CASAQTGTGGRYGATNEKLFF. V and J are TRBV27 and TRBJ1-4; 12 bases line up with TRBD1. The germline V gene has CDR1 MNHEY and CDR2 SMNVEV (reference sequence). The CDR3 consists of 21 residues. The trim removed 8 bases at V and 0 bases at J, leaving 19 bases unmatched.

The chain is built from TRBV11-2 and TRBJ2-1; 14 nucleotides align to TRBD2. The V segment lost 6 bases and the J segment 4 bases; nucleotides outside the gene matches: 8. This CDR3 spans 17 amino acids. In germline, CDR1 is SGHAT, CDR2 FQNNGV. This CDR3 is CASRLGLAGGGYNEQFF. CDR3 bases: TGTGCCAGCAGGCTCGGACTAGCGGGAGGAGGGTACAATGAGCAGTTCTTC.

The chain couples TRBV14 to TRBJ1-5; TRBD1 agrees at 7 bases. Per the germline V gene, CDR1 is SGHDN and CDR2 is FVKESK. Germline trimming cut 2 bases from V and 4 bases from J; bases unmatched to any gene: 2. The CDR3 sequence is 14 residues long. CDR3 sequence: CASSQYRGNQPQHF. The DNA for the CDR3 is TGTGCCAGCAGCCAATACAGGGGTAATCAGCCCCAGCATTTT.

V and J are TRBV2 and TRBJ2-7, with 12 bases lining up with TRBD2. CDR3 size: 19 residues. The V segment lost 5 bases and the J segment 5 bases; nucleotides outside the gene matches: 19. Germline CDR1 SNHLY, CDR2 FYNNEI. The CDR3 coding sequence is TGTGCCAGCAGTCCATTAAACTGGGGGAGACTAGCGGGAGTACACGAGCAGTACTTC. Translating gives CASSPLNWGRLAGVHEQYF.

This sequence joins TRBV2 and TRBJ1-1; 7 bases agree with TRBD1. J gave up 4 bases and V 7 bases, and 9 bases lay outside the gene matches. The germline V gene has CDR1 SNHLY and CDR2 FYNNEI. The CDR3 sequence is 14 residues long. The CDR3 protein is CASKDPGGRTEAFF. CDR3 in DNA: TGTGCCAGCAAGGACCCAGGGGGGCGCACTGAAGCTTTCTTT.

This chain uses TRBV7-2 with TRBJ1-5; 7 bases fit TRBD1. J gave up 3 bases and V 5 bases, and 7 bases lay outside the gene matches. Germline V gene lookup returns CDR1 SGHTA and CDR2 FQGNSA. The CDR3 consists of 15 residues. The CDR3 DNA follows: TGTGCCAGCAGCGGGACAGCCTTTTCCAATCAGCCCCAGCATTTT. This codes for CASSGTAFSNQPQHF.

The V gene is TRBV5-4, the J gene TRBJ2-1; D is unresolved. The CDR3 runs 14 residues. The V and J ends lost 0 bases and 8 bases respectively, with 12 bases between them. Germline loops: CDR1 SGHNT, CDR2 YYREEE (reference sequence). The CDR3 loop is CASSLEMSSHEQFF. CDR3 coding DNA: TGTGCCAGCAGCTTGGAGATGAGTAGTCATGAGCAGTTCTTC.

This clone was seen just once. CDR3 region: CASTPRLAGVEQFF. In DNA form, the CDR3 reads TGTGCCAGCACCCCCCGGCTAGCGGGAGTTGAGCAGTTCTTC. The gene calls are TRBV13 and TRBJ2-1; TRBD2 aligns across 10 bases. The CDR3 consists of 14 residues. V lost 7 bases, J lost 9 bases, and 9 bases stayed unmatched. Germline CDR1 and CDR2: PRHDT and FYEKMQ (reference sequence).

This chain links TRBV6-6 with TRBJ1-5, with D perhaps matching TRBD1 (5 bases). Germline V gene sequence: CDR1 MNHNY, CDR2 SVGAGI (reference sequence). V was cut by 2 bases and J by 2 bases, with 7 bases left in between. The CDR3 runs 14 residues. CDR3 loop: CASSYGAGNQPQHF. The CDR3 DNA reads TGTGCCAGCAGTTACGGGGCCGGCAATCAGCCCCAGCATTTT.

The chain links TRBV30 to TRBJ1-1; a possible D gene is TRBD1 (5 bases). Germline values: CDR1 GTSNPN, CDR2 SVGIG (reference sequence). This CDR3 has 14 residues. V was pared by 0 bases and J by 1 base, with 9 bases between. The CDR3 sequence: CAWSVGGENTEAFF. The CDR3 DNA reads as TGTGCCTGGAGTGTGGGGGGAGAGAACACTGAAGCTTTCTTT. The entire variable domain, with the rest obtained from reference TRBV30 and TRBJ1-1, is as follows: SQTIHQWPATLVQPVGSPLSLECTVEGTSNPNLYWYRQAAGRGLQLLFYSVGIGQISSEVPQNLSASRPQDRQFILSSKKLLLSDSGFYLCAWSVGGENTEAFFGQGTRLTVV.

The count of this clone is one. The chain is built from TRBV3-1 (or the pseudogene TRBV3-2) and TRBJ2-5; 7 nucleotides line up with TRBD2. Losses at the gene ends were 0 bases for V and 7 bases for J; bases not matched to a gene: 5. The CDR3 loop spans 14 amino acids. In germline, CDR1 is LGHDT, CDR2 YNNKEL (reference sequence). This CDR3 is CASSQDWASGTQYF. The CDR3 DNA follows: TGTGCCAGCAGCCAAGATTGGGCTAGCGGGACCCAGTACTTC.

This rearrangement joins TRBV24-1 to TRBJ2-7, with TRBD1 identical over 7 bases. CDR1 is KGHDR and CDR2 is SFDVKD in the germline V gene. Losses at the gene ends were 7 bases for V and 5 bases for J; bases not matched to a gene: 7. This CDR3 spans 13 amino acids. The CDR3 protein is CATSSRDSDEQYF. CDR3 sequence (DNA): TGTGCCACCAGCTCCCGGGACAGTGACGAGCAGTACTTC.

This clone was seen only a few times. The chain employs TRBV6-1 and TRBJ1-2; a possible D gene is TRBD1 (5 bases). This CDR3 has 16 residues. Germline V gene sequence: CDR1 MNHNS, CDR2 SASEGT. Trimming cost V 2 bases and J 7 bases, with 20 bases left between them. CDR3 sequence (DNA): TGTGCCAGCAGTGAACGAAACAGGCAGCGCCCCTCTGGCTACACCTTC. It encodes CASSERNRQRPSGYTF.

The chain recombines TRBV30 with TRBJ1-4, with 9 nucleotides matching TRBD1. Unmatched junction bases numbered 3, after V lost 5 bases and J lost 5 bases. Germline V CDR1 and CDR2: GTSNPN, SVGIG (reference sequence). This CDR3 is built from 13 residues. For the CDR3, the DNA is TGTGCCTGGGACAGGGGGTCAAATGAAAAACTGTTTTTT. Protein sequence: CAWDRGSNEKLFF.

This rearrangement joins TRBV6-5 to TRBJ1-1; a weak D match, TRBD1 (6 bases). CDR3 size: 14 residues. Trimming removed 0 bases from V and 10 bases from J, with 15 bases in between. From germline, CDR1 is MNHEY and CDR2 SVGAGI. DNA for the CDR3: TGTGCCAGCAGTTACTCGATGACGCCCAGGGGAGCTTTCTTT. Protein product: CASSYSMTPRGAFF.

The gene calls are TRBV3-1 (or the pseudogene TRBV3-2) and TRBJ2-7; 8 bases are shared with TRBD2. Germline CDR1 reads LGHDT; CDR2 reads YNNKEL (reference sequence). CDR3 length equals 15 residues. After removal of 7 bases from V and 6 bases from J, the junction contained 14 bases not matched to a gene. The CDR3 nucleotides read TGTGCCAGCACCTACACAGGCGGGAGGAGGGGCGAGCAGTACTTC. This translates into CASTYTGGRRGEQYF.

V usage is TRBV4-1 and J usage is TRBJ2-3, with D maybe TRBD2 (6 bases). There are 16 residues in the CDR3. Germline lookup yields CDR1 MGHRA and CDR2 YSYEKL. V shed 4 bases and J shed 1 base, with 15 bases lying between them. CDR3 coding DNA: TGCGCCAGCAGCCCTCAACTAGTAGCGGGCACAGATACGCAGTATTTT. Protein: CASSPQLVAGTDTQYF.

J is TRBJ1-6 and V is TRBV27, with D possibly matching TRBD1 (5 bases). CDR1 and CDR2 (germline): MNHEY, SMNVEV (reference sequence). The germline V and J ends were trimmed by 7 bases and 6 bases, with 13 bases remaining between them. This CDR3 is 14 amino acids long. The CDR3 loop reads CASTLAGGNSPLHF. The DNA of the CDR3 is TGTGCCAGCACTCTCGCCGGGGGTAATTCACCCCTCCACTTT.

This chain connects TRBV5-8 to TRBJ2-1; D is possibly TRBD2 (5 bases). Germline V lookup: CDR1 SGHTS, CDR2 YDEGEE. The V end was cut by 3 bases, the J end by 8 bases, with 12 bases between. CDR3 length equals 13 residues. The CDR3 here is CASSSRLGDEQFF. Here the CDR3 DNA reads TGTGCCAGCAGCTCCCGGTTGGGAGATGAGCAGTTCTTC.

The CDR3 sequence is CASSLLGQDSANYGYTF. The CDR3 region has the DNA TGTGCCAGCAGCTTACTTGGACAGGACTCAGCTAACTATGGCTACACCTTC. The chain employs TRBV28 and TRBJ1-2; TRBD1 aligns across 7 bases. V was pared by 6 bases and J by 0 bases, with 13 bases of the junction left unmatched. The germline V gene has CDR1 MDHEN and CDR2 SYDVKM. The CDR3 is 17 amino acids.